The 13 T cell receptor beta chains in this list originate from one sample, sequenced in a study of cytomegalovirus exposure and HLA in healthy donors. Generated by immunoSEQ multiplex PCR, the TCRdb table keeps only in-frame clones and is missing some. This table has approximately 160,000 clones, about 88% appearing once. Source material: PBMCs. These receptors came from a young woman in good health and CMV-seronegative.

J is TRBJ2-7 and V is TRBV4-3, with TRBD2 matching 11 bases. The germline V gene encodes CDR1 LGHNA and CDR2 YSLEER. V shed 1 base and J 0 bases; nucleotides not matched to a gene: 5. This CDR3 region has 17 residues. For the CDR3, the DNA is TGCGCCAGCAGCCAAGGGACTAGCGGGTCCAGCTCCTACGAGCAGTACTTC. This gives the protein CASSQGTSGSSSYEQYF.

This chain uses TRBV5-1 with TRBJ1-1; TRBD1 might be the D (6 bases). This CDR3 has 12 amino acids. Trimming took off 4 bases at V and 5 bases at J, with 9 bases between the two ends. The germline V gene encodes CDR1 SGHRS and CDR2 YFSETQ. This CDR3 is CASSTGQTEAFF. The DNA of the CDR3 is TGCGCCAGCAGCACCGGACAGACTGAAGCTTTCTTT.

This chain connects TRBV28 to TRBJ2-7; 8 bases map to TRBD1. Trimming removed 6 bases from V and 3 bases from J; junction bases left unmatched: 1. This CDR3 has 12 residues. Germline CDR1 is MDHEN and CDR2 is SYDVKM. CDR3 DNA: TGTGCCAGCAGGGGACAGGTCTACGAGCAGTACTTC. Translated: CASRGQVYEQYF.

This clone was counted only a few times. This chain links TRBV5-1 with TRBJ2-1, with TRBD2 identical over 12 bases. The CDR3 is made up of 14 amino acids. The ends lost 4 bases at V and 7 bases at J; junction bases unmatched: 3. Looked up from germline, CDR1 is SGHRS and CDR2 is YFSETQ. CDR3 region: CASSPTSGRNEQFF. The CDR3 region has the DNA TGCGCCAGCAGCCCGACTAGCGGGAGAAATGAGCAGTTCTTC.

V usage is TRBV30 and J usage is TRBJ2-5; 8 bases match TRBD2. The CDR3 runs to 15 residues. J was trimmed by 5 bases and V by 0 bases; bases with no gene match: 8. Looked up from germline, CDR1 is GTSNPN and CDR2 is SVGIG (reference sequence). CDR3 bases: TGTGCCTGGAGTGTAGTAGCGGGGAAGGGGGAGACCCAGTACTTC. Protein product: CAWSVVAGKGETQYF.

Points on this clone: One junction end disagrees with the germline gene, perhaps due to a read error. V gene TRBV20-1 combines with J gene TRBJ2-7; weak D call: TRBD1 (6 bases). Looked up from germline, CDR1 is DFQATT and CDR2 is SNEGSKA (reference sequence). The CDR3 is made up of 10 amino acids. The CDR3 is CETGTYEQYF. CDR3 nucleotides: TGTGAGACAGGCACCTACGAGCAGTACTTC.

The gene calls are TRBV7-9 and TRBJ2-1; D ambiguous. This CDR3 spans 16 amino acids. Deletions cut 5 bases from V and 3 bases from J, with 17 bases between. The germline V gene encodes CDR1 SEHNR and CDR2 FQNEAQ (reference sequence). The CDR3 is CASSPAVRRNYNEQFF. CDR3 sequence (DNA): TGTGCCAGCAGCCCCGCGGTTAGGCGGAACTACAATGAGCAGTTCTTC.

This chain connects TRBV9 to TRBJ2-2; D may be TRBD2 (8 bases). V lost 3 bases and J 9 bases, leaving 27 bases between the germline ends. The CDR3 is made up of 18 amino acids. CDR1 is SGDLS, CDR2 YYNGEE, per germline. The CDR3 sequence: CASSALPGTVAGQRELFF. CDR3 nucleotides: TGTGCCAGCAGCGCTCTCCCCGGGACAGTAGCGGGACAAAGGGAGCTGTTTTTT.

The chain couples TRBV7-9 to TRBJ1-1, with D possibly TRBD1 on 5 matching bases. With 4 bases removed from V and 4 bases from J, the gap between germline ends came to 13 bases. This CDR3 comprises 14 residues. CDR1 SEHNR and CDR2 FQNEAQ come from the germline V gene (reference sequence). The CDR3 DNA sequence: TGTGCCAGCAGCTCTAATCAGGGAGGCACTGAAGCTTTCTTT. Its translation: CASSSNQGGTEAFF.

The chain recombines TRBV11-3 with TRBJ1-1; 8 nucleotides align to TRBD1. The CDR3 has 13 amino acids. The germline V gene has CDR1 SGHNT and CDR2 YENEEA. J gave up 5 bases and V 3 bases, and 2 bases lay outside the gene matches. The CDR3 sequence: CASSLQGATEAFF. As DNA, the CDR3 is TGTGCCAGCAGCTTGCAGGGGGCGACTGAAGCTTTCTTT.

This clone was found once. The V and J genes are TRBV7-9 and TRBJ2-7, with TRBD2 matching 10 bases. Germline assignment: CDR1 SEHNR and CDR2 FQNEAQ (reference sequence). CDR3 length equals 16 residues. With 5 bases clipped from V and 0 bases from J, the junction kept 7 bases outside the gene matches. Here the CDR3 reads CASSRRTSGSSYEQYF. The CDR3 coding sequence is TGTGCCAGCAGCCGTCGGACTAGCGGAAGCTCCTACGAGCAGTACTTC.

The DNA for the CDR3 is TGTGCCAGCAAAAGGGAGTCCGGGGCCAACGTCCTGACTTTC. It yields the protein CASKRESGANVLTF. V usage is TRBV2 and J usage is TRBJ2-6; weak D call: TRBD2 (5 bases). Germline values: CDR1 SNHLY, CDR2 FYNNEI. V lost 7 bases to trimming and J lost 4 bases, with 11 bases between them. The CDR3 is 14 residues long.

This chain links TRBV5-1 with TRBJ2-2; 9 positions agree with TRBD1. CDR1 and CDR2 (germline): SGHRS, YFSETQ. The J segment lost 4 bases and the V segment lost 0 bases, leaving 1 base of the junction unmatched. This CDR3 region has 15 residues. This chain's CDR3 is CASSLGGQGTGELFF. The CDR3 DNA is TGCGCCAGCAGCTTGGGGGGACAGGGCACCGGGGAGCTGTTTTTT.